Following are 17 T cell receptor beta chains from one sample sequenced in a study of cytomegalovirus exposure and HLA in healthy donors (dated by TCRdb to about 2017). The library was obtained by the immunoSEQ multiplex PCR assay. A mixture of 60 forward primers for TCR Vbeta segments and 13 reverse primers for TCR Jbeta segments was used in the multiplex PCR. TCRdb holds this immuneACCESS table with in-frame rearrangements only. Some clones are missing; in checked studies, unresolved V genes explain under half, and the rest has no known cause. In this sample the table shows around 200,000 clones, roughly 80% of which occur a single time. Around 15% of the sample is in the top ten clones. The specimen sequenced was PBMCs. Every receptor here comes from a man in his forties in good health and CMV-seronegative.

This clone appeared a few times. This chain uses TRBV6-1 with TRBJ2-2, with TRBD2 as a possible D gene (6 bases). V lost 6 bases, J lost 8 bases, and 19 bases lay in between. Germline CDR1 and CDR2: MNHNS and SASEGT. The CDR3 extends over 15 amino acids. CDR3 sequence (DNA): TGTGCCAGCAGCTCCGGGACTCCCTTTGGAGGGGAGCTGTTTTTT. This sequence encodes CASSSGTPFGGELFF.

The chain joins TRBV29-1 to TRBJ1-1; a weak D match, TRBD1 (5 bases). The CDR3 is made up of 12 amino acids. The V and J ends lost 6 bases and 2 bases respectively, with 10 bases between them. The germline gives CDR1 SQVTM, CDR2 ANQGSEA. The CDR3 DNA reads TGCAGCGTCTTCCAGGGTAACACTGAAGCTTTCTTT. Translating it yields CSVFQGNTEAFF.

The chain links TRBV28 to TRBJ1-5, with 7 bases matching TRBD1. The junction had 2 bases not matched to a gene; V was cut back by 5 bases and J by 4 bases. CDR1 is MDHEN, CDR2 SYDVKM, per germline. This CDR3 has 13 amino acids. CDR3 in DNA: TGTGCCAGCAGTCGGGACAGAAATCAGCCCCAGCATTTT. It encodes CASSRDRNQPQHF.

The chain recombines TRBV5-8 with TRBJ2-7; 7 bases line up with TRBD2. Looked up from germline, CDR1 is SGHTS and CDR2 is YDEGEE. With 4 bases clipped from V and 4 bases from J, the junction kept 14 bases outside the gene matches. This CDR3 has 16 residues. The CDR3 coding sequence is TGTGCCAGCAGCATGCTACTAGGCGGGAGAATTTACGAGCAGTACTTC. This translates into CASSMLLGGRIYEQYF.

The V call is TRBV7-8, the J call TRBJ2-7; TRBD1 matches at 12 bases. Losses at the gene ends were 5 bases for V and 12 bases for J; bases not matched to a gene: 14. Germline loops: CDR1 SGHVS, CDR2 FQNEAQ. The CDR3 is made up of 15 amino acids. The DNA for the CDR3 is TGTGCCAGCAGCACGGGACAGGGGGCTACCCTACCGAGGTACTTC. Its protein is CASSTGQGATLPRYF.

This sequence joins TRBV9 and TRBJ2-5, with 9 positions matching TRBD2. Germline V gives CDR1 SGDLS, CDR2 YYNGEE. This CDR3 is built from 15 residues. Losses at the gene ends were 5 bases for V and 5 bases for J; bases not matched to a gene: 10. CDR3 amino acids: CASSPSLAGRETQYF. CDR3 coding DNA: TGTGCCAGCAGTCCGTCCCTAGCGGGAAGGGAGACCCAGTACTTC.

The genes are TRBV5-6 and TRBJ1-5; D not certain. The CDR3 spans 14 residues. The ends were cut back, 4 bases at V and 2 bases at J, with 10 bases in the middle. Germline CDR1 reads SGHDT; CDR2 reads YYEEEE. The CDR3 DNA follows: TGTGCCAGCAGCGTGGAGAGAGGCAATCAGCCCCAGCATTTT. Its translation: CASSVERGNQPQHF.

The chain combines TRBV5-1 with TRBJ2-1, with 10 bases that match TRBD1. J lost 5 bases, V lost 0 bases, and 5 bases had no gene match. The CDR3 is 16 amino acids. Germline V gives CDR1 SGHRS, CDR2 YFSETQ. As DNA, the CDR3 is TGCGCCAGCAGCTTGGCCGGGACAGGGGCCGACAATGAGCAGTTCTTC. Protein sequence: CASSLAGTGADNEQFF.

The chain employs TRBV4-2 and TRBJ2-1; 9 nucleotides match TRBD1. Germline CDR1 and CDR2: LGHNA and YNFKEQ. V was pared by 2 bases and J by 7 bases, with 9 bases of the junction left unmatched. The CDR3 covers 16 residues. The CDR3 sequence is CASSQTLQGAQNEQFF. The CDR3 DNA reads as TGTGCCAGCAGCCAAACCCTACAGGGGGCGCAGAATGAGCAGTTCTTC.

V gene TRBV4-2 combines with J gene TRBJ2-4, with 7 bases identical to TRBD1. The CDR3 has 14 residues. From germline, CDR1 is LGHNA and CDR2 YNFKEQ. Germline trimming cut 1 base from V and 9 bases from J; bases unmatched to any gene: 6. This CDR3 reads CASSQAGGKSIQYF. As DNA, the CDR3 is TGTGCCAGCAGCCAAGCAGGGGGAAAGAGCATTCAGTACTTC.

The chain couples TRBV5-4 to TRBJ2-3; 13 bases are a match to TRBD2. CDR1 and CDR2 (germline): SGHNT, YYREEE (reference sequence). The CDR3 sequence is 17 residues long. V lost 3 bases and J lost 2; bases outside the gene matches: 6. DNA for the CDR3: TGTGCCAGCAGCTCCCGACTAGCGGGGGGTTCCACAGATACGCAGTATTTT. Its translation is CASSSRLAGGSTDTQYF. The variable domain in full, completed from reference TRBV5-4 and TRBJ2-3, reads ETGVTQSPTHLIKTRGQQVTLRCSSQSGHNTVSWYQQALGQGPQFIFQYYREEENGRGNFPPRFSGLQFPNYSSELNVNALELDDSALYLCASSSRLAGGSTDTQYFGPGTRLTVL.

The V gene is TRBV11-1, the J gene TRBJ1-1; perhaps TRBD1 as D (6 bases). Germline CDR1 reads SGHAT; CDR2 reads FQDESV (reference sequence). The V end lost 3 bases, the J end lost 1 base, and 9 bases lay between the germline ends. The CDR3 is made up of 14 amino acids. The CDR3 DNA is TGTGCCAGCAGCTTGAGGACAGCGAACACTGAAGCTTTCTTT. Translation gives CASSLRTANTEAFF.

This clone was counted only a few times. The V and J genes are TRBV9 and TRBJ2-7; D remains unclear. The CDR3 sequence is 14 residues long. Germline CDR1 and CDR2: SGDLS and YYNGEE. Between the trimmed V and J ends, which lost 3 bases and 6 bases, there was a span of 16 bases. The CDR3 spells CASSDRFGFGEQYF. Written as DNA, the CDR3 is TGTGCCAGCAGCGACAGATTCGGTTTTGGCGAGCAGTACTTC.

This clone occurred a few times. The J gene is TRBJ1-1, the V gene TRBV6-6; D gene uncertain. This CDR3 is 13 amino acids long. Germline CDR1 MNHNY, CDR2 SVGAGI (reference sequence). Trimming pared 7 bases from V and 7 bases from J, leaving 16 bases between. The DNA for the CDR3 is TGTGCCAGCACCCCTGGGCCGGGAGGTGAAGCTTTCTTT. Protein sequence: CASTPGPGGEAFF.

The CDR3 sequence: CASSEAQDRAYEKLFF. The DNA of the CDR3 is TGTGCCAGCAGTGAAGCGCAAGACAGGGCTTATGAAAAACTGTTTTTT. The chain uses TRBV2 and TRBJ1-4; 7 bases map to TRBD1. The V gene end was trimmed by 0 bases and the J gene end by 6 bases; junction bases not matched to a gene: 7. The CDR3 spans 16 residues. CDR1 is SNHLY and CDR2 is FYNNEI in the germline V gene.

The chain joins TRBV7-9 to TRBJ2-5; a weak D match, TRBD1 (7 bases). Between the trimmed V and J ends, which lost 1 base and 5 bases, there was a span of 14 bases. Germline CDR1 SEHNR, CDR2 FQNEAQ (reference sequence). This CDR3 has 15 amino acids. CDR3 region: CASSLVGRGAETQYF. In nucleotides, the CDR3 is TGTGCCAGCAGCTTAGTCGGCAGGGGGGCGGAGACCCAGTACTTC.

This rearrangement joins TRBV13 to TRBJ1-1; D is perhaps TRBD1 (5 bases). The germline V gene has CDR1 PRHDT and CDR2 FYEKMQ (reference sequence). V lost 3 bases, J lost 2 bases, and 10 bases lay in between. This CDR3 is 14 amino acids long. The CDR3 region has the DNA TGTGCCAGCAGCTTGGCGGGGGATAACACTGAAGCTTTCTTT. Translation: CASSLAGDNTEAFF.